One and the same sample provided the 23 T cell receptor beta chains below, sequenced in a study of T cell responses to AZD1222 COVID-19 vaccine. Clones were read by immunoSEQ multiplex PCR, and TCRdb kept only the in-frame ones, dropping some. The sample shows about 56,000 clones, 70% to 90% of them seen only once. Material: peripheral blood, obtained 28 days after the second AZD1222 dose. Receptor source: an adult who received the AZD1222 COVID-19 vaccine.

This chain uses TRBV25-1 with TRBJ2-5; weak D call: TRBD1 (6 bases). CDR1 is MGHDK, CDR2 SYGVNS, per germline. The length of the CDR3 is 15 residues. The V gene lost 4 bases and the J gene lost 7 bases, with 19 bases spanning the gap. This CDR3 reads CASSAPGERFGTQYF. As DNA, the CDR3 is TGTGCCAGCAGTGCCCCAGGGGAGAGGTTCGGGACCCAGTACTTC.

This clone has a single count. The chain recombines TRBV7-2 with TRBJ1-2, with D perhaps matching TRBD1 (5 bases). Trimming left V 5 bases short and J 3 bases short, with 16 bases between. Germline CDR1 reads SGHTA; CDR2 reads FQGNSA. The CDR3 is made up of 15 amino acids. The CDR3 loop is CASSPGTTLHYGYTF. In DNA form, the CDR3 reads TGTGCCAGCAGCCCGGGGACTACACTACACTATGGCTACACCTTC.

The gene calls are TRBV19 and TRBJ2-7, with a possible D match to TRBD1 (5 bases). The germline gives CDR1 LNHDA, CDR2 SQIVND (reference sequence). CDR3 length: 12 amino acids. V dropped 5 bases and J dropped 2 bases, with 7 bases sitting between them. CDR3 in amino acids: CASSDSPYEQYF. The CDR3 DNA reads TGTGCCAGTAGTGACAGTCCCTACGAGCAGTACTTC. Full variable domain (rest looked up from reference TRBV19 and TRBJ2-7): DGGITQSPKYLFRKEGQNVTLSCEQNLNHDAMYWYRQDPGQGLRLIYYSQIVNDFQKGDIAEGYSVSREKKESFPLTVTSAQKNPTAFYLCASSDSPYEQYFGPGTRLTVT.

This chain joins TRBV24-1 and TRBJ1-2; 8 bases are a match to TRBD1. The CDR3 extends over 15 amino acids. Germline V gene data show CDR1 as KGHDR and CDR2 as SFDVKD. Losses at the gene ends were 3 bases for V and 0 bases for J; bases not matched to a gene: 2. CDR3 coding DNA: TGTGCCACCAGTGATAGGACAGGGACTAACTATGGCTACACCTTC. Translation gives CATSDRTGTNYGYTF.

This clone was observed a few times. The chain combines TRBV19 with TRBJ2-4; 7 bases align to TRBD1. The CDR3 loop spans 15 amino acids. J gave up 6 bases and V 4 bases, and 9 bases lay outside the gene matches. Per the germline V gene, CDR1 is LNHDA and CDR2 is SQIVND (reference sequence). The chain's CDR3 is CASSRDSGVGNIQYF. CDR3 nucleotide sequence: TGTGCCAGTAGTAGGGACAGTGGGGTCGGAAACATTCAGTACTTC.

The chain joins TRBV19 to TRBJ1-2; 7 bases agree with TRBD1. V shed 6 bases and J 3 bases; nucleotides not matched to a gene: 7. CDR3 length equals 14 residues. CDR1 LNHDA and CDR2 SQIVND come from the germline V gene (reference sequence). The CDR3 here is CASRLTGPYYGYTF. The CDR3 DNA sequence: TGTGCCAGTAGGTTGACAGGGCCTTACTATGGCTACACCTTC.

In its sample, this clone was seen a few times. This chain joins TRBV18 and TRBJ2-7; 7 bases fit TRBD2. Per germline, CDR1 KGHSH and CDR2 LQKENI. V was pared by 2 bases and J by 6 bases, with 7 bases of the junction left unmatched. This CDR3 region has 14 residues. DNA of the CDR3: TGTGCCAGCTCACCAAGTCGGGGGGAAAGCGAGCAGTACTTC. Amino acid sequence: CASSPSRGESEQYF.

The V call is TRBV5-1, the J call TRBJ1-6, with 10 bases matching TRBD1. The CDR3 runs to 15 residues. The J segment lost 10 bases and the V segment lost 4 bases, leaving 8 bases of the junction unmatched. The germline CDR1 and CDR2 sequences are SGHRS and YFSETQ. The CDR3 sequence: CASSAQDRGLSPLHF. In nucleotides, the CDR3 is TGCGCCAGCAGCGCCCAAGACAGGGGGCTCTCACCCCTCCACTTT.

The chain joins TRBV5-1 to TRBJ2-2; 12 nucleotides align to TRBD2. The CDR3 is 17 amino acids. Per germline, CDR1 SGHRS and CDR2 YFSETQ. V lost 3 bases to trimming and J lost 6 bases; unmatched junction nucleotides: 9. The CDR3 DNA reads TGCGCCAGCAGCTCAATCACGGGACTAGCGGGTCCCGGGGAGCTGTTTTTT. Its protein is CASSSITGLAGPGELFF.

The gene calls are TRBV5-6 and TRBJ1-1; TRBD1 aligns across 7 bases. CDR1 is SGHDT and CDR2 is YYEEEE in the germline V gene. V lost 4 bases and J lost 1; bases outside the gene matches: 16. The CDR3 is 18 residues long. The CDR3 loop is CASSPLPYRGPPNTEAFF. The CDR3 bases are TGTGCCAGCAGCCCACTACCATACAGGGGTCCCCCGAACACTGAAGCTTTCTTT. The full variable domain, completed using reference TRBV5-6 and TRBJ1-1, is DAGVTQSPTHLIKTRGQQVTLRCSPKSGHDTVSWYQQALGQGPQFIFQYYEEEERQRGNFPDRFSGHQFPNYSSELNVNALLLGDSALYLCASSPLPYRGPPNTEAFFGQGTRLTVV.

This clone was seen a single time. The chain recombines TRBV27 with TRBJ2-7; 11 nucleotides agree with TRBD2. CDR1 and CDR2 from the germline V gene are MNHEY and SMNVEV (reference sequence). The CDR3 is 17 residues long. Trimming cost V 3 bases and J 1 base; bases outside gene matches: 8. CDR3 amino acids: CASSLSPGLAESYEQYF. CDR3 sequence (DNA): TGTGCCAGCAGTTTGTCACCGGGACTAGCGGAATCCTACGAGCAGTACTTC.

This clone was seen a single time. CDR3 nucleotides: TGTGCCAGCAGTTTAGGAGCGGGGGCGGCAGATACGCAGTATTTT. Its protein product is CASSLGAGAADTQYF. The chain has TRBV27 and TRBJ2-3; 8 bases fit TRBD2. The CDR3 contains 15 residues. CDR1 is MNHEY, CDR2 SMNVEV, per germline (reference sequence). The J segment lost 4 bases and the V segment lost 2 bases, leaving 5 bases of the junction unmatched.

This sequence joins TRBV24-1 and TRBJ1-5, with D perhaps matching TRBD1 (5 bases). V lost 5 bases and J lost 5, with 9 bases in between. This CDR3 is 13 amino acids long. Germline CDR1 is KGHDR and CDR2 is SFDVKD. The chain's CDR3 is CATSAFRDQPQHF. CDR3 coding DNA: TGTGCCACCAGTGCCTTCAGGGATCAGCCCCAGCATTTT.

The chain is built from TRBV12-5 and TRBJ2-3, with D perhaps being TRBD1 or TRBD2 (5 bases each). The germline V gene encodes CDR1 LGHNT and CDR2 FRNRAP. Trimming removed 6 bases at V and 0 bases at J, with 10 bases between. The CDR3 runs 14 residues. Here the CDR3 DNA reads TGTGCTAGTGGCCTGGGGGTTAGCACAGATACGCAGTATTTT. This encodes CASGLGVSTDTQYF. Full variable domain (missing parts from reference TRBV12-5 and TRBJ2-3): DARVTQTPRHKVTEMGQEVTMRCQPILGHNTVFWYRQTMMQGLELLAYFRNRAPLDDSGMPKDRFSAEMPDATLATLKIQPSEPRDSAVYFCASGLGVSTDTQYFGPGTRLTVL.

V gene TRBV9 combines with J gene TRBJ2-1; the match to TRBD2 covers 8 bases. With V trimmed by 3 bases and J by 3 bases, 5 bases remained unmatched. CDR1 is SGDLS and CDR2 is YYNGEE in the germline V gene. This CDR3 contains 15 residues. The CDR3 here is CASSGGGRLYNEQFF. The CDR3 region has the DNA TGTGCCAGCAGCGGCGGGGGGCGGCTCTACAATGAGCAGTTCTTC.

J is TRBJ2-1 and V is TRBV19; 8 nucleotides match TRBD2. Trimming took 1 base from V and 4 from J; bases not matched to a gene: 9. The CDR3 runs 17 residues. The germline V gene encodes CDR1 LNHDA and CDR2 SQIVND (reference sequence). The CDR3: CASSIGVGSGAYNEQFF. The DNA for the CDR3 is TGTGCCAGTAGTATAGGGGTGGGTAGCGGGGCTTACAATGAGCAGTTCTTC.

This sequence joins TRBV10-3 and TRBJ2-3; 8 nucleotides align to TRBD1. Germline CDR1 reads ENHRY; CDR2 reads SYGVKD. The CDR3 totals 15 residues. The V gene end was trimmed by 6 bases and the J gene end by 2 bases; junction bases not matched to a gene: 7. This chain's CDR3 is CAISDRDRHTDTQYF. Written as DNA, the CDR3 is TGTGCCATCAGCGACCGGGACAGGCACACAGATACGCAGTATTTT.

The J gene is TRBJ2-5, the V gene TRBV21-1; whether TRBD2, the table's D call, matches the DNA was not checked. TRBV21-1 is given as a pseudogene. The CDR3 loop spans 14 amino acids. CDR3 protein: CASSDSSVQETQYF. DNA for the CDR3: TGTGCCAGCAGCGACTCTAGCGTTCAAGAGACCCAGTACTTC.

The rearrangement uses TRBV29-1 and TRBJ2-3; D not certain. Trimming pared 6 bases from V and 3 bases from J, leaving 7 bases between. CDR3 length: 11 residues. Germline V CDR1 and CDR2: SQVTM, ANQGSEA. CDR3 residues: CSVLVTDTQYF. DNA of the CDR3: TGCAGCGTCCTGGTGACAGATACGCAGTATTTT.

This chain uses TRBV29-1 with TRBJ2-2; 14 bases match TRBD2. The J segment lost 3 bases and the V segment lost 4 bases, leaving 10 bases of the junction unmatched. Germline V gene lookup returns CDR1 SQVTM and CDR2 ANQGSEA. The length of the CDR3 is 18 residues. As DNA, the CDR3 is TGCAGCGTTGGCGTCTTAGGGACTAGCGGGAGTGACACCGGGGAGCTGTTTTTT. Protein product: CSVGVLGTSGSDTGELFF.

The chain combines TRBV7-3 with TRBJ2-1; D not certain. This CDR3 comprises 17 residues. CDR1 is SGHTA and CDR2 is FQGTGA in the germline V gene. V lost 5 bases, J lost 2 bases, and 19 bases lay in between. CDR3 DNA: TGTGCCAGCAGCCCCCCCCCGGTGGCTGGAACCTACAATGAGCAGTTCTTC. Protein: CASSPPPVAGTYNEQFF.

This chain links TRBV28 with TRBJ1-1; 8 nucleotides agree with TRBD1. Germline V gene data show CDR1 as MDHEN and CDR2 as SYDVKM. The length of the CDR3 is 17 residues. V was clipped by 5 bases and J by 4 bases; unmatched bases: 15. In nucleotides, the CDR3 is TGTGCCAGCAGTCCCGTCGCCGGACAGGGTTGGGGCACTGAAGCTTTCTTT. Translated: CASSPVAGQGWGTEAFF.

The genes are TRBV20-1 and TRBJ1-1, with D hard to call. CDR3 size: 13 residues. Trimming took 5 bases from V and 0 from J, leaving 10 bases between them. Germline V CDR1 and CDR2: DFQATT, SNEGSKA (reference sequence). Here the CDR3 reads CSAGEELNTEAFF. CDR3 DNA sequence: TGCAGTGCTGGTGAAGAACTGAACACTGAAGCTTTCTTT.